These T cell receptor beta chains were read from a single sample in a study of blood T cell repertoires in COVID-19. Sequencing used immunoSEQ multiplex PCR; TCRdb keeps in-frame clones, though not all of them. The data contain about 180,000 clones, 85% to 90% of them seen just once; the ten biggest clones take up under 2.5%. Sequences were obtained from PBMCs or T cells enriched from blood (not recorded which). These receptors all come from a middle-aged woman with acute COVID-19. Both conserved end residues are part of each CDR3. The order of the fields is V gene, CDR3 length, D gene, J gene, clone size, CDR3 DNA, CDR3 protein. The D gene is left open where the match is weak. Clone size appears in some rows only: once, few, many, or a class for an expanded clone.

v_call: TRBV7-2; cdr3_length: 15; d_call: TRBD1; j_call: TRBJ1-1; clone_size: .; cdr3_nt: TGTGCCAGCAGCCCTGACAGGGGGCGCGAAACTGAAGCTTTCTTT; cdr3_aa: CASSPDRGRETEAFF
v_call: TRBV29-1; cdr3_length: 13; d_call: TRBD2; j_call: TRBJ2-5; clone_size: .; cdr3_nt: TGCAGCGTTGCCCAGCGGGGCCAAGAGACCCAGTACTTC; cdr3_aa: CSVAQRGQETQYF
v_call: TRBV30; cdr3_length: 16; d_call: .; j_call: TRBJ1-3; clone_size: once; cdr3_nt: TGTGCCTGGAGTGTTGCCGGCGGATACTCTGGAAACACCATATATTTT; cdr3_aa: CAWSVAGGYSGNTIYF
v_call: TRBV9; cdr3_length: 17; d_call: TRBD2; j_call: TRBJ2-1; clone_size: .; cdr3_nt: TGTGCCAGCAGCGTAGCCAGGACTAGCGGGAGGGCCGATGAGCAGTTCTTC; cdr3_aa: CASSVARTSGRADEQFF
v_call: TRBV5-4; cdr3_length: 16; d_call: TRBD1; j_call: TRBJ1-1; clone_size: .; cdr3_nt: TGTGCCAGCAGCCCGACAGGGGGCGTAAGAGGCACTGAAGCTTTCTTT; cdr3_aa: CASSPTGGVRGTEAFF
v_call: TRBV6-5; cdr3_length: 14; d_call: TRBD2; j_call: TRBJ2-2; clone_size: .; cdr3_nt: TGTGCCAACCCGGGACTAGCAGACACCGGGGAGCTGTTTTTT; cdr3_aa: CANPGLADTGELFF
v_call: TRBV28; cdr3_length: 15; d_call: TRBD2; j_call: TRBJ2-2; clone_size: .; cdr3_nt: TGTGCCAGCAGTTTGGCGGGGGGGCGTGACGGGGAGCTGTTTTTT; cdr3_aa: CASSLAGGRDGELFF
v_call: TRBV28; cdr3_length: 18; d_call: TRBD1; j_call: TRBJ1-1; clone_size: .; cdr3_nt: TGTGCCAGCCATGAGGGGGCAGTTCGGAGAGCAGCGAACACTGAAGCTTTCTTT; cdr3_aa: CASHEGAVRRAANTEAFF
v_call: TRBV2; cdr3_length: 14; d_call: TRBD1; j_call: TRBJ1-1; clone_size: .; cdr3_nt: TGTGCCAGCAGGACCGGACAGGGGGGCACTGAAGCTTTCTTT; cdr3_aa: CASRTGQGGTEAFF
v_call: TRBV11-2; cdr3_length: 14; d_call: TRBD1; j_call: TRBJ1-4; clone_size: .; cdr3_nt: TGTGCCAGCAGCTCGACAGGGAGTAATGAAAAACTGTTTTTT; cdr3_aa: CASSSTGSNEKLFF
v_call: TRBV7-9; cdr3_length: 15; d_call: TRBD1; j_call: TRBJ1-2; clone_size: .; cdr3_nt: TGTGCCAGCAGCTTAGGTGCGGACAGGATCTATGGCTACACCTTC; cdr3_aa: CASSLGADRIYGYTF
v_call: TRBV2; cdr3_length: 15; d_call: TRBD2; j_call: TRBJ2-1; clone_size: once; cdr3_nt: TGTGCCAGCAGGATAGCGGGAGGGTCCTACAATGAGCAGTTCTTC; cdr3_aa: CASRIAGGSYNEQFF
v_call: TRBV7-2; cdr3_length: 12; d_call: .; j_call: TRBJ2-5; clone_size: once; cdr3_nt: TGTGCCAGCAGTCTCTTCCAAGAGACCCAGTACTTC; cdr3_aa: CASSLFQETQYF
v_call: TRBV9; cdr3_length: 16; d_call: .; j_call: TRBJ1-1; clone_size: .; cdr3_nt: TGTGCCAGCAGCGCTTCACCGATAGGGGTGGACACTGAAGCTTTCTTT; cdr3_aa: CASSASPIGVDTEAFF